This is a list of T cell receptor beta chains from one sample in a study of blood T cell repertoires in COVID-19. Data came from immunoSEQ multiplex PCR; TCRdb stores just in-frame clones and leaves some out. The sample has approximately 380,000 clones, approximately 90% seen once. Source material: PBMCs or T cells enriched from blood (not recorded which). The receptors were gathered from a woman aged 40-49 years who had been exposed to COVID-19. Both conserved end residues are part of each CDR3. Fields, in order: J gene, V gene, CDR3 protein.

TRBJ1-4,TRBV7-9,CASSPVTTNEKLFF
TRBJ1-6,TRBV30,CAWSVFPKGSGILDNSPLHF
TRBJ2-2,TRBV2,CASSVQAGSTGELFF
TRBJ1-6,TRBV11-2,CASSSREGVYSPLHF
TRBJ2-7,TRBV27,CASSTRGQGAQDHEQYF
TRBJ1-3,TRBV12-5,CASGLGTLGNTIYF
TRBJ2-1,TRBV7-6,CASSAQPGQDNEQFF
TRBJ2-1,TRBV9,CASSVGGRGRNEQFF
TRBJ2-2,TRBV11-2,CASSPQYTGELFF
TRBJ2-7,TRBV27,CASRPRGSVNEQYF
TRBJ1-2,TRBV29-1,CSVERQGAGGYTF
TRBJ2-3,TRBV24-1,CATSGTSGFTDTQYF
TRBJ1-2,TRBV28,CASTYNYGYTF
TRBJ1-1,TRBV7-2,CASSPYRGRTFF
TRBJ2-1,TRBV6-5,CASSPGTVYNEQFF
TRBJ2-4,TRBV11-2,CASSLNGVGVAKNIQYF
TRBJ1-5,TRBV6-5,CASSQDKPSNQPQHF
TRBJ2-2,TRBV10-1,CASSVNRNTGELFF
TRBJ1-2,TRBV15,CATSRVAGYGYTF
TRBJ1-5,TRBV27,CASSFMQGGNQPQHF
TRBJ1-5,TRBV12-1,CASSSRTGGDQPQHF
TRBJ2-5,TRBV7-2,CASSLIARGRETQYF
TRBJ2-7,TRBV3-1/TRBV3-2,CASSPGASGPLYEQYF
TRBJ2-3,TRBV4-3,CASSQDSTTPDTQYF